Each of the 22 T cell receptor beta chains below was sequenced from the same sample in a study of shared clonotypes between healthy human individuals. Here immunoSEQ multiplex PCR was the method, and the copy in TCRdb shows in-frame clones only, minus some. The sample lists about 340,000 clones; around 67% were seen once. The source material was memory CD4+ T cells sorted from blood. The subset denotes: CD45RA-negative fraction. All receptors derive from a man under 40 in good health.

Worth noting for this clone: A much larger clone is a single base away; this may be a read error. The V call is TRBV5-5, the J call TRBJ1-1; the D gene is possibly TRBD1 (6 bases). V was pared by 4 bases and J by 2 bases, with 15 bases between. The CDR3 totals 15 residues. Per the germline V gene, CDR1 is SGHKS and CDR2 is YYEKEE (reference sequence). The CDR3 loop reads CASSSVIGGNTEAFF. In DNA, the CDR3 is TGTGCCAGCAGCAGCGTGATAGGGGGTAACACTGAAGCTTTCTTT. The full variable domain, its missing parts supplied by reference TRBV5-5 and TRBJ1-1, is DAGVTQSPTHLIKTRGQQVTLRCSPISGHKSVSWYQQVLGQGPQFIFQYYEKEERGRGNFPDRFSARQFPNYSSELNVNALLLGDSALYLCASSSVIGGNTEAFFGQGTRLTVV.

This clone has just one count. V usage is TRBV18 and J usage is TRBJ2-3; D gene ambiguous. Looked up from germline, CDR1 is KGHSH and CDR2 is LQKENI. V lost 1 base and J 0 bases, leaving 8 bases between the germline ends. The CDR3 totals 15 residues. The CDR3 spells CASSPQLTSTDTQYF. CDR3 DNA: TGTGCCAGCTCACCACAATTAACTAGCACAGATACGCAGTATTTT.

This CDR3 is CASSVNWDHPYGYTF. The DNA for the CDR3 is TGTGCCAGCAGTGTCAACTGGGATCATCCCTATGGCTACACCTTC. The chain is built from TRBV6-4 and TRBJ1-2; D remains ambiguous. The CDR3 sequence is 15 residues long. V was shortened by 4 bases and J by 4 bases, with 16 bases between the two germline ends. CDR1 and CDR2 (germline): MRHNA, SNTAGT.

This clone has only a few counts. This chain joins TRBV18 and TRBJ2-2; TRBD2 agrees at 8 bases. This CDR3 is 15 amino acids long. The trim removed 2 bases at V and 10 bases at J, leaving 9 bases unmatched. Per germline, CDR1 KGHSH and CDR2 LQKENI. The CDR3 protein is CASSPGAGTRAELFF. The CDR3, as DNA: TGTGCCAGCTCACCAGGCGCCGGGACTAGGGCGGAGCTGTTTTTT. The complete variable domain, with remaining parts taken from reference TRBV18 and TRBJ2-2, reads NAGVMQNPRHLVRRRGQEARLRCSPMKGHSHVYWYRQLPEEGLKFMVYLQKENIIDESGMPKERFSAEFPKEGPSILRIQQVVRGDSAAYFCASSPGAGTRAELFFGEGSRLTVL.

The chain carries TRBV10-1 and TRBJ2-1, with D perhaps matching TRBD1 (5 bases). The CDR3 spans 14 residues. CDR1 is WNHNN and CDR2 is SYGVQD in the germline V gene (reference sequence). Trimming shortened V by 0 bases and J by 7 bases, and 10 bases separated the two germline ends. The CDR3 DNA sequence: TGCGCCAGCAGTGAGTCCCAGGGAACGAATGAGCAGTTCTTC. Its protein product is CASSESQGTNEQFF.

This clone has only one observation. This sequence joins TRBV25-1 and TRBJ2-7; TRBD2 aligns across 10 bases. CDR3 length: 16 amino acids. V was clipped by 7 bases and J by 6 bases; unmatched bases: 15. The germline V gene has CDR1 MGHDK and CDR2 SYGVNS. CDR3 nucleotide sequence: TGTGCCAGCAACCGCCTTACTAGCGGGAAATTTGGCGAGCAGTACTTC. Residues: CASNRLTSGKFGEQYF.

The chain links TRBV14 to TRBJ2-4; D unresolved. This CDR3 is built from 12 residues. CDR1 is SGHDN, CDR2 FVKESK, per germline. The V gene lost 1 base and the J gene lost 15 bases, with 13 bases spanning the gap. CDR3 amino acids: CASSQGTSILYF. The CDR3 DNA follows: TGTGCCAGCAGCCAAGGTACAAGTATATTGTACTTC.

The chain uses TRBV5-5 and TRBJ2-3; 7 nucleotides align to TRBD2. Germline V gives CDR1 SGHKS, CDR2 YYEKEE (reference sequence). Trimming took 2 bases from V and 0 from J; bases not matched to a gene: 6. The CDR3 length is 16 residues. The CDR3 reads CASSFLAGESTDTQYF. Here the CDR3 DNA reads TGTGCCAGCAGCTTTCTTGCGGGAGAAAGCACAGATACGCAGTATTTT. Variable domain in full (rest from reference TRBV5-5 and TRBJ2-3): DAGVTQSPTHLIKTRGQQVTLRCSPISGHKSVSWYQQVLGQGPQFIFQYYEKEERGRGNFPDRFSARQFPNYSSELNVNALLLGDSALYLCASSFLAGESTDTQYFGPGTRLTVL.

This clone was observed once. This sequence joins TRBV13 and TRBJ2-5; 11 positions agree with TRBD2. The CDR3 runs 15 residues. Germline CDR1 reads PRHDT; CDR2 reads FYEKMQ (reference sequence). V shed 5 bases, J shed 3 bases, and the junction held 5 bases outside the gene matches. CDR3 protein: CASSLTSGREETQYF. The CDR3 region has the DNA TGTGCCAGCAGCCTTACTAGCGGGAGAGAAGAGACCCAGTACTTC.

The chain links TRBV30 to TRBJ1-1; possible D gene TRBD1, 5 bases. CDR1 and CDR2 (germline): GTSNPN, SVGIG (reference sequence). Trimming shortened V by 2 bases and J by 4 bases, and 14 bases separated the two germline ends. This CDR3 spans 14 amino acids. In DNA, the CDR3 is TGTGCCTGGAGTTTTCGGACACCGAGCACTGAAGCTTTCTTT. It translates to CAWSFRTPSTEAFF.

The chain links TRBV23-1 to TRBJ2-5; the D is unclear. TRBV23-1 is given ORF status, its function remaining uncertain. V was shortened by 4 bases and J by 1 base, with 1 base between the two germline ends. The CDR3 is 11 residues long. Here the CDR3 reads CASSLQETQYF. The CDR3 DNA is TGCGCCAGCAGTCTCCAAGAGACCCAGTACTTC.

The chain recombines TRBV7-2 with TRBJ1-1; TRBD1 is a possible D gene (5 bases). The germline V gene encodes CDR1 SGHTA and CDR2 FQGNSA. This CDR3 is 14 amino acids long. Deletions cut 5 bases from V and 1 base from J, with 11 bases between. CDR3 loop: CASSRGRGNTEAFF. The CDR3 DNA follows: TGTGCCAGCAGCCGCGGGAGGGGGAACACTGAAGCTTTCTTT. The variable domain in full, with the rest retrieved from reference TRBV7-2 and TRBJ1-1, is GAGVSQSPSNKVTEKGKDVELRCDPISGHTALYWYRQSLGQGLEFLIYFQGNSAPDKSGLPSDRFSAERTGGSVSTLTIQRTQQEDSAVYLCASSRGRGNTEAFFGQGTRLTVV.

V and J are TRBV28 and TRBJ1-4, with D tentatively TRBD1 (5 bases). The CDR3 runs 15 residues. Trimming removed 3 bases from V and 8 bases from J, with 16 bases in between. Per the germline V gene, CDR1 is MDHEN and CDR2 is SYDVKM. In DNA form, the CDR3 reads TGTGCCAGCAGTTTGCTGGGGGGGGAGGTCGAAAAACTGTTTTTT. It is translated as CASSLLGGEVEKLFF.

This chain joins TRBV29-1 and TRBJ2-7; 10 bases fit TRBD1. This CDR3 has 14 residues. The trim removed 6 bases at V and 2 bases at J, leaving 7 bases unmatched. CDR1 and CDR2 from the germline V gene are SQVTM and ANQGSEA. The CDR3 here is CSVAGQGVTYEQYF. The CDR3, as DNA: TGCAGCGTAGCAGGACAGGGGGTAACCTACGAGCAGTACTTC.

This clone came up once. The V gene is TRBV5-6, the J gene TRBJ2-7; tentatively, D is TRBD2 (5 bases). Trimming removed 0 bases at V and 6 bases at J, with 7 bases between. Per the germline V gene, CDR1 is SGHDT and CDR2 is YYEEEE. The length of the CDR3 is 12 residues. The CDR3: CASSLGRSEQYF. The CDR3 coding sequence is TGTGCCAGCAGCTTGGGGAGGAGCGAGCAGTACTTC.

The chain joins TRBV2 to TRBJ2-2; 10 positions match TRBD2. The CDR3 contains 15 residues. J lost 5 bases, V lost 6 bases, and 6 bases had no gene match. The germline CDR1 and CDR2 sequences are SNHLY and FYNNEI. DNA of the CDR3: TGTGCCAGCAGAGCGGGAGGGCCGAGGACCGGGGAGCTGTTTTTT. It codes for CASRAGGPRTGELFF.

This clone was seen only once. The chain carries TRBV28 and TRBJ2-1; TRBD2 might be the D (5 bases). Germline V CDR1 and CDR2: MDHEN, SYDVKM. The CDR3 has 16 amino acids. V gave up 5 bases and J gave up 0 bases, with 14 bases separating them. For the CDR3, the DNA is TGTGCCAGCAGTCGCCGGCCTAGCTTCTCCTACAATGAGCAGTTCTTC. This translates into CASSRRPSFSYNEQFF. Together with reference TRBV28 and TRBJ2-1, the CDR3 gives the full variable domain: DVKVTQSSRYLVKRTGEKVFLECVQDMDHENMFWYRQDPGLGLRLIYFSYDVKMKEKGDIPEGYSVSREKKERFSLILESASTNQTSMYLCASSRRPSFSYNEQFFGPGTRLTVL.

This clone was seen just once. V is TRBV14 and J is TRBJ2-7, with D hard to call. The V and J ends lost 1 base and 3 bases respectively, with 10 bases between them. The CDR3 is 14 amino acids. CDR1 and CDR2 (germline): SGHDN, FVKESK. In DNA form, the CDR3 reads TGTGCCAGCAGCCAAGTTGGAGCTTACTACGAGCAGTACTTC. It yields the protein CASSQVGAYYEQYF.

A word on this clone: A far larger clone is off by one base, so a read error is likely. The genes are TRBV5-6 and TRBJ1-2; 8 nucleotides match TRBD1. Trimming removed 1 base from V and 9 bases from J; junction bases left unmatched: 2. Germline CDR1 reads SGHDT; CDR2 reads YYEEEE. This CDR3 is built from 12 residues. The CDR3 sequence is CASSLRTGSYTF. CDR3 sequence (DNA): TGTGCCAGCAGCTTGAGGACAGGGAGCTACACCTTC.

DNA for the CDR3: TGTGCCAGCAGCTTAGCGCTGGGTACTGGAAACACCATATATTTT. It codes for CASSLALGTGNTIYF. The genes are TRBV7-6 and TRBJ1-3; D gene unclear. The CDR3 is 15 residues long. V was pared by 0 bases and J by 2 bases, with 8 bases between. Per germline, CDR1 SGHVS and CDR2 FNYEAQ.

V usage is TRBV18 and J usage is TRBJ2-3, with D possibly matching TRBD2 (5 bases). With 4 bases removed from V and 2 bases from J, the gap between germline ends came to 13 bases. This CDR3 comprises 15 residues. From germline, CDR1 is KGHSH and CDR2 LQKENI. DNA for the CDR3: TGTGCCAGCTCACGGCGGGCGGATTCCACAGATACGCAGTATTTT. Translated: CASSRRADSTDTQYF.

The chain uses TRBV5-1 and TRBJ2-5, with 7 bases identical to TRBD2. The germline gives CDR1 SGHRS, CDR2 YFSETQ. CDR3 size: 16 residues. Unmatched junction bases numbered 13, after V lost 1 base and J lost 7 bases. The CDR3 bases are TGCGCCAGCAGCTTGAATCCAGCGGGAACGGGTGGGACCCAGTACTTC. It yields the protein CASSLNPAGTGGTQYF.